This TCR beta chain was sequenced in a study of a mutant IDH1 vaccine in newly diagnosed glioma. Study information: Vaccinations were initiated 4-6 weeks following radiotherapy alone, or were given together with temozolomide cycles. An approximately 62% male, 37.5% female split and a mean age of around 37 years characterized treated patients.

Germline loops: CDR1 SGHTA, CDR2 FQGNSA. Deletions cut 0 bases from V and 2 bases from J, with 17 bases between. CDR3 length: 17 amino acids. Produced via immunoSEQ multiplex PCR; TCRdb's table is partial and in-frame only. Of 55,000 to 65,000 clones in the sample, roughly 84% were seen once. Note on this clone: What it binds is unknown.

Described time point: week 35, safety follow-up. Vaccinated patients received 300 ug of mutant IDH1 20-mer peptide per dose, with topical imiquimod. The source material was PBMCs, sampled from a glioma patient whose treatment included an IDH1 peptide vaccine. This clonotype originated in a man aged 25 to 40 with glioma. The gene calls are TRBV7-2 and TRBJ2-7; D might be TRBD1 (6 bases). CDR3 DNA: TGTGCCAGCAGCTTAGCGCTCCAGGGGATCGTCGCCTACGAGCAGTACTTC. Its protein is CASSLALQGIVAYEQYF.